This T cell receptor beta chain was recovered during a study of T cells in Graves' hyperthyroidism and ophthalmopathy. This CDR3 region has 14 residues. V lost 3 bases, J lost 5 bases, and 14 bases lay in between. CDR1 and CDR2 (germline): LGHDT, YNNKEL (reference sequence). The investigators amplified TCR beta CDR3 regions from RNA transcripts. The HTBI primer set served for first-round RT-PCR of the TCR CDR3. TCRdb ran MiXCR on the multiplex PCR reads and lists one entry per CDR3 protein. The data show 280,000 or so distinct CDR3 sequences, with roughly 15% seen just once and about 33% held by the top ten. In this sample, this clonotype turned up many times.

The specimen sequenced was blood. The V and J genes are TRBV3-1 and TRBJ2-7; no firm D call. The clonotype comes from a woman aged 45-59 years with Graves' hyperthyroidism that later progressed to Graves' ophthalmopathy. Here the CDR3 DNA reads TGTGCCAGCAGCCAGGTTGCCAGCCGCCACGAGCAGTACTTC. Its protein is CASSQVASRHEQYF.